This is a list of T cell receptor beta chains from one sample in a study of T cells in Graves' hyperthyroidism and ophthalmopathy. One entry per CDR3 protein, called by TCRdb with MiXCR from the multiplex PCR reads. The sample carries about 560,000 distinct CDR3 sequences, 16% recorded once. The specimen was blood. Every receptor here comes from a woman aged 18-29 years with Graves' hyperthyroidism. The CDR3 runs from the conserved cysteine through the conserved F or W. A D gene is named only where the DNA matches it firmly.

>TRBD2|TRBV20-1
CSARELAGGDYNEQFF
>.|TRBV6-1
CASSGKGTGELFF
>.|TRBV3-1
CASSHLWEQYF
>.|TRBV5-1
CASSWTDASYEQYF
>.|TRBV5-1
CASSDKTGTHEKGANVLTF
>.|TRBV2
CASSSDFGGPGNTIYF
>TRBD2|TRBV2
CASSVRTSGTGELFF
>.|TRBV12-3/TRBV12-4
CASSPGRTGELFF
>TRBD1|TRBV12-3/TRBV12-4
CASSYRDRVVEAFF
>.|TRBV11-2
CASRGSGVFAYEQYF
>.|TRBV6-2/TRBV6-3
CASSKSTAQETQYF
>.|TRBV28
CASSFGSSVSNTGELFF
>.|TRBV7-9
CASSAGNRSPLHF
>.|TRBV29-1
CSVATSPLANTGELFF
>TRBD1|TRBV12-3/TRBV12-4
CASSSNSGTGGTDTQYF
>.|TRBV3-1
CASSLGGATGELFF
>.|TRBV5-1
CASSFRGVTEAFF
>.|TRBV30
CAWSVLGLGEAFF
>.|TRBV2
CASPRRGGGLHSSYNEQFF
>TRBD1|TRBV7-6
CASSLTSGGLSKQYF
>TRBD2|TRBV20-1
CSARPLAGRSYNEQFF
>.|TRBV20-1
CSASSRVGGTWDTQYF
>TRBD1|TRBV3-1
CASSPNDRGFNSPLHF
>.|TRBV20-1
CTAGGGTDTQYF
>.|TRBV12-3/TRBV12-4
CASSRLTPPGELFF
>.|TRBV25-1
CASSAPRDKGEDEQYF